One sample yielded the 28 T cell receptor beta chains listed below, sequenced in a study of CD8 T cells in Susac syndrome. The authors reverse transcribed 0.5 to 1 ug RNA with random hexamers. TCRdb reanalysed the immunoSEQ multiplex PCR reads using MiXCR and keeps one entry per CDR3 protein. The sample includes 180,000 or so distinct CDR3 sequences, nearly 95% of them seen just once. The material sequenced was CD4+ T cells from PBMCs. The receptors come from a human donor with multiple sclerosis.

V gene TRBV3-1 combines with J gene TRBJ1-6; the match to TRBD1 covers 8 bases. The germline V gene encodes CDR1 LGHDT and CDR2 YNNKEL (reference sequence). This CDR3 spans 15 amino acids. V was clipped by 3 bases and J by 5 bases; unmatched bases: 3. CDR3 amino acids: CASSHGTGNNSPLHF. CDR3 DNA: TGTGCCAGCAGCCATGGGACAGGAAATAATTCACCCCTCCACTTT.

The chain recombines TRBV12-3 or TRBV12-4 with TRBJ2-3; a weak D match, TRBD1 (6 bases). Trimming removed 7 bases from V and 2 bases from J, with 13 bases in between. The length of the CDR3 is 14 residues. In DNA form, the CDR3 reads TGTGCCAGCAAATCGGGACACAACACAGATACGCAGTATTTT. It codes for CASKSGHNTDTQYF.

The V and J genes are TRBV5-1 and TRBJ2-1, with D possibly TRBD2 on 6 matching bases. In germline, CDR1 is SGHRS, CDR2 YFSETQ. Between the trimmed V and J ends, which lost 2 bases and 6 bases, there was a span of 15 bases. The CDR3 covers 15 residues. CDR3: CASSFRGLVSNEQFF. CDR3 nucleotides: TGCGCCAGCAGCTTTAGGGGACTTGTGAGCAATGAGCAGTTCTTC.

This sequence joins TRBV9 and TRBJ1-2; D is unresolved. There are 12 residues in the CDR3. Germline V gene lookup returns CDR1 SGDLS and CDR2 YYNGEE. The germline V and J ends were trimmed by 0 bases and 7 bases, with 7 bases remaining between them. CDR3: CASSVEGVGYTF. Written as DNA, the CDR3 is TGTGCCAGCAGCGTAGAAGGAGTTGGCTACACCTTC. Complete variable domain (other parts from reference TRBV9 and TRBJ1-2): DSGVTQTPKHLITATGQRVTLRCSPRSGDLSVYWYQQSLDQGLQFLIQYYNGEERAKGNILERFSAQQFPDLHSELNLSSLELGDSALYFCASSVEGVGYTFGSGTRLTVV.

Written as DNA, the CDR3 is TGCAGTGCTCTCGGGGACCAAGAGACCCAGTACTTC. Translation: CSALGDQETQYF. This rearrangement joins TRBV20-1 to TRBJ2-5; perhaps TRBD2 as D (5 bases). Germline lookup yields CDR1 DFQATT and CDR2 SNEGSKA (reference sequence). This CDR3 is 12 amino acids long. Between the trimmed V and J ends, which lost 5 bases and 0 bases, there was a span of 7 bases.

This rearrangement joins TRBV20-1 to TRBJ1-1; D not resolved. V lost 5 bases and J lost 0, with 10 bases in between. Looked up from germline, CDR1 is DFQATT and CDR2 is SNEGSKA (reference sequence). CDR3 length: 13 residues. CDR3 in amino acids: CSASRDLNTEAFF. Here the CDR3 DNA reads TGCAGTGCTTCCCGGGATCTGAACACTGAAGCTTTCTTT.

The chain combines TRBV5-1 with TRBJ2-5, with TRBD1 as a possible D gene (6 bases). V lost 0 bases to trimming and J lost 9 bases, with 15 bases between them. The CDR3 length is 14 residues. Germline CDR1 and CDR2: SGHRS and YFSETQ. The CDR3 region is CASSLAGPEGAQYF. The DNA of the CDR3 is TGCGCCAGCAGCTTGGCCGGACCCGAGGGGGCCCAGTACTTC.

The chain employs TRBV24-1 and TRBJ1-6; D might be TRBD1 (5 bases). CDR3 length: 12 amino acids. Germline values: CDR1 KGHDR, CDR2 SFDVKD. V lost 3 bases, J lost 13 bases, and 9 bases lay in between. CDR3 loop: CATSDLRDPLHF. The CDR3 DNA is TGTGCCACCAGTGATCTCAGGGACCCCCTCCACTTT.

The gene calls are TRBV2 and TRBJ1-1; TRBD1 might be the D (5 bases). Trimming took 8 bases from V and 5 from J, leaving 15 bases between them. The length of the CDR3 is 13 residues. Germline CDR1 reads SNHLY; CDR2 reads FYNNEI. The DNA for the CDR3 is TGTGCCAGCCGCGGACACCCGGGAACTGAAGCTTTCTTT. As protein: CASRGHPGTEAFF. The full variable domain, in which reference TRBV2 and TRBJ1-1 provide the parts outside the CDR3, is EPEVTQTPSHQVTQMGQEVILRCVPISNHLYFYWYRQILGQKVEFLVSFYNNEISEKSEIFDDQFSVERPDGSNFTLKIRSTKLEDSAMYFCASRGHPGTEAFFGQGTRLTVV.

V and J are TRBV24-1 and TRBJ2-3, with a weak D call TRBD2 (6 bases). The germline V gene has CDR1 KGHDR and CDR2 SFDVKD. Between the trimmed V and J ends, which lost 2 bases and 4 bases, there was a span of 12 bases. This CDR3 spans 15 amino acids. The CDR3 is CATSDSRGGADTQYF. CDR3 sequence (DNA): TGTGCCACCAGTGATTCGCGCGGAGGGGCAGATACGCAGTATTTT.

The chain carries TRBV7-2 and TRBJ1-2; D is unresolved. The V end was cut by 7 bases, the J end by 2 bases, with 14 bases between. The germline V gene encodes CDR1 SGHTA and CDR2 FQGNSA. This CDR3 region has 14 residues. CDR3 in amino acids: CASTFFGGNYGYTF. The CDR3 bases are TGTGCCAGCACCTTTTTTGGAGGGAACTATGGCTACACCTTC.

This sequence joins TRBV12-5 and TRBJ2-1; 7 nucleotides line up with TRBD1. This CDR3 spans 13 amino acids. Losses at the gene ends were 6 bases for V and 8 bases for J; bases not matched to a gene: 7. Germline CDR1 is LGHNT and CDR2 is FRNRAP. CDR3 protein: CASGLRTGDEQFF. The CDR3 nucleotides are TGTGCTAGTGGCCTCCGGACAGGCGATGAGCAGTTCTTC.

The chain combines TRBV7-9 with TRBJ1-1; D is undetermined. Per the germline V gene, CDR1 is SEHNR and CDR2 is FQNEAQ (reference sequence). The ends were cut back, 4 bases at V and 1 base at J, with 10 bases in the middle. CDR3 length: 14 residues. CDR3 coding DNA: TGTGCCAGCAGCTCCCCCCAGAGGAACACTGAAGCTTTCTTT. Its protein is CASSSPQRNTEAFF.

The chain joins TRBV7-2 to TRBJ2-5; 7 nucleotides match TRBD2. The CDR3 runs to 15 residues. The V and J ends lost 4 bases and 1 base, in that order; junction bases with no gene match: 6. Germline values: CDR1 SGHTA, CDR2 FQGNSA. In DNA, the CDR3 is TGTGCCAGCAGCTATACGGGGACTATCCAAGAGACCCAGTACTTC. Translation gives CASSYTGTIQETQYF.

The V gene is TRBV4-2, the J gene TRBJ2-1, with 7 bases aligning to TRBD2. Looked up from germline, CDR1 is LGHNA and CDR2 is YNFKEQ. The length of the CDR3 is 15 residues. Trimming at V came to 0 bases and at J to 4 bases, leaving 3 bases not matched to a gene. Here the CDR3 reads CASSQDRGDYNEQFF. CDR3 DNA sequence: TGTGCCAGCAGCCAAGATCGGGGGGATTACAATGAGCAGTTCTTC.

The rearrangement joins TRBV7-3 to TRBJ2-2; 8 nucleotides align to TRBD1. Germline V gene lookup returns CDR1 SGHTA and CDR2 FQGTGA. CDR3 length equals 17 residues. Trimming removed 0 bases from V and 1 base from J; junction bases left unmatched: 4. The CDR3 sequence: CASSLTIGQGNTGELFF. The CDR3 DNA is TGTGCCAGCAGCTTAACGATCGGACAGGGGAACACCGGGGAGCTGTTTTTT.

In its sample, this clonotype was seen a few times. The chain uses TRBV12-3 or TRBV12-4 and TRBJ1-5; tentatively, D is TRBD1 (6 bases). Trimming removed 4 bases at V and 2 bases at J, with 9 bases between. This CDR3 region has 14 residues. The CDR3 DNA is TGTGCCAGCAGTTCACAGGGTGGCAATCAGCCCCAGCATTTT. Translating it yields CASSSQGGNQPQHF.

The V gene is TRBV30, the J gene TRBJ2-5; no firm D call. CDR1 and CDR2 (germline): GTSNPN, SVGIG (reference sequence). CDR3 length: 13 residues. V lost 1 base, J lost 9 bases, and 15 bases lay in between. CDR3 sequence (DNA): TGTGCCTGGAGTGGATTACACCTCCGGGCCCAGTACTTC. It translates to CAWSGLHLRAQYF.

This clonotype was found once. The chain links TRBV4-1 to TRBJ2-1; D is possibly TRBD2 (6 bases). The V and J ends lost 2 bases and 5 bases respectively, with 13 bases between them. CDR3 length: 15 amino acids. Germline CDR1 and CDR2: MGHRA and YSYEKL. CDR3 nucleotides: TGCGCCAGCAGCCAACCCGGGAGATCTAACAATGAGCAGTTCTTC. It encodes CASSQPGRSNNEQFF.

This chain connects TRBV12-3 or TRBV12-4 to TRBJ2-7; TRBD1 is a possible D gene (6 bases). The CDR3 has 13 amino acids. Trimming removed 7 bases from V and 7 bases from J, with 17 bases in between. In nucleotides, the CDR3 is TGTGCCAGCACGTCTGTGGGGGCGCGTGAGCAGTACTTC. This translates into CASTSVGAREQYF.

The table lists this clonotype with a count of one. J is TRBJ2-6 and V is TRBV3-1; TRBD1 might be the D (6 bases). This CDR3 has 17 amino acids. Trimming cost V 4 bases and J 7 bases, with 20 bases left between them. The germline V gene has CDR1 LGHDT and CDR2 YNNKEL (reference sequence). The CDR3 loop reads CASSLGYRARVANVLTF. DNA for the CDR3: TGTGCCAGCAGCCTCGGTTACAGGGCAAGAGTCGCCAACGTCCTGACTTTC. The whole variable domain, remainder taken from reference TRBV3-1 and TRBJ2-6, is DTAVSQTPKYLVTQMGNDKSIKCEQNLGHDTMYWYKQDSKKFLKIMFSYNNKELIINETVPNRFSPKSPDKAHLNLHINSLELGDSAVYFCASSLGYRARVANVLTFGAGSRLTVL.

This clonotype was picked up one time. The chain has TRBV29-1 and TRBJ1-1; D is possibly TRBD1 (5 bases). This CDR3 is 15 amino acids long. Trimming shortened V by 0 bases and J by 4 bases, and 15 bases separated the two germline ends. The germline V gene has CDR1 SQVTM and CDR2 ANQGSEA. The CDR3 region has the DNA TGCAGCGTTGAAGAAGCAGGGCGTCCGGGCACTGAAGCTTTCTTT. It encodes CSVEEAGRPGTEAFF.

The V call is TRBV12-5, the J call TRBJ2-1; no firm D call. Germline V gene lookup returns CDR1 LGHNT and CDR2 FRNRAP. The CDR3 totals 9 residues. Trimming removed 3 bases from V and 12 bases from J, with 3 bases in between. The CDR3 is CASGLRQFF. CDR3 coding DNA: TGTGCTAGTGGTTTACGGCAGTTCTTC.

The chain has TRBV9 and TRBJ2-5, with 9 positions matching TRBD2. Germline CDR1 is SGDLS and CDR2 is YYNGEE. This CDR3 spans 15 amino acids. Trimming took 4 bases from V and 4 from J; bases not matched to a gene: 8. The CDR3 is CASSPRGAGGETQYF. The CDR3 nucleotides read TGTGCCAGCAGCCCCCGGGGAGCGGGGGGAGAGACCCAGTACTTC.

The chain is built from TRBV3-1 and TRBJ1-6, with 9 nucleotides matching TRBD1. V lost 4 bases and J lost 9; bases outside the gene matches: 7. Germline V gene sequence: CDR1 LGHDT, CDR2 YNNKEL (reference sequence). The CDR3 runs to 15 residues. Here the CDR3 reads CASSPGTGNISPLHF. The CDR3 DNA is TGTGCCAGCAGCCCTGGGACAGGGAACATTTCACCCCTCCACTTT.

The rearrangement joins TRBV6-5 to TRBJ1-2, with 9 bases identical to TRBD1. The CDR3 totals 12 residues. The V and J ends lost 11 bases and 9 bases, in that order; junction bases with no gene match: 10. Germline V gene sequence: CDR1 MNHEY, CDR2 SVGAGI. The CDR3: CASSFGQGSYTF. CDR3 nucleotide sequence: TGTGCCTCCTCGTTCGGACAGGGGAGCTACACCTTC.

The rearrangement uses TRBV12-3 or TRBV12-4 and TRBJ2-2; no firm D call. The CDR3 contains 13 residues. Trimming cost V 6 bases and J 5 bases, with 10 bases left between them. CDR3: CASSFWSTGELFF. CDR3 coding DNA: TGTGCCAGCAGCTTTTGGTCTACCGGGGAGCTGTTTTTT.

This sequence joins TRBV29-1 and TRBJ1-1; D unresolved. Trimming cost V 7 bases and J 1 base, with 7 bases left between them. CDR1 is SQVTM, CDR2 ANQGSEA, per germline. This CDR3 region has 11 residues. The CDR3 coding sequence is TGCAGCGCCCTAAAGAACACTGAAGCTTTCTTT. Its translation is CSALKNTEAFF.